This T cell receptor beta chain is drawn from a study of blood T cell repertoires in COVID-19. V was clipped by 6 bases and J by 5 bases; unmatched bases: 10. The germline V gene encodes CDR1 MNHEY and CDR2 SMNVEV (reference sequence). The CDR3 extends over 15 amino acids. Only in-frame clones appear in the TCRdb table, and some are missing; sequencing was by immunoSEQ multiplex PCR. The data show 250,000 or so clones, around 90% seen once. This receptor was obtained from a man in his late teens or twenties with active or convalescent COVID-19. The chain recombines TRBV27 with TRBJ2-7, with 10 nucleotides matching TRBD1. Input material: peripheral blood. The CDR3 DNA sequence: TGTGCCAGCAGCCGGAACCGGGACAGGGGCCACGAGCAGTACTTC. It codes for CASSRNRDRGHEQYF.